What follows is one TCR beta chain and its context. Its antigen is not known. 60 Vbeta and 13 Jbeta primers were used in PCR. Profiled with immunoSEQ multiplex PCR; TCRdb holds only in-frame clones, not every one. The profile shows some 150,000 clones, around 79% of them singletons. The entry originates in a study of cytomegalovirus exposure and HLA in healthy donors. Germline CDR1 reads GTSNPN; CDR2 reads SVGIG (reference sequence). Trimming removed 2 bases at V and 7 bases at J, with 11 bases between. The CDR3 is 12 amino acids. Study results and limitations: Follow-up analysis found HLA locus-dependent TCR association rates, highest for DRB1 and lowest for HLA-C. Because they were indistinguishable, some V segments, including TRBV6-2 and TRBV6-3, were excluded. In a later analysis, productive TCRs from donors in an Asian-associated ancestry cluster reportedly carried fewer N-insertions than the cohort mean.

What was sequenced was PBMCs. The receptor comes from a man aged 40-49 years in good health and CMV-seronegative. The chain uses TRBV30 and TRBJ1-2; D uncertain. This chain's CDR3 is CAWSQGGGGYTF. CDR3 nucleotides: TGTGCCTGGAGTCAAGGCGGCGGTGGCTACACCTTC.